The sequence of this TCR beta chain was determined in a study of shared clonotypes between healthy human individuals. Produced via immunoSEQ multiplex PCR; TCRdb's table is partial and in-frame only. The top ten clones hold under 0.45% of a sample with fewer than 1.6 million clones, around 98.5% of them seen once. The CDR3 totals 17 residues. Trimming left V 3 bases short and J 0 bases short, with 15 bases between. The germline V gene has CDR1 SGHNT and CDR2 YYREEE (reference sequence). V gene TRBV5-4 combines with J gene TRBJ1-4; D perhaps matches TRBD1 (5 bases). Material for sequencing was naive CD4+ T cells sorted from blood. Subset: CD45RA+ positively selected. This TCR derives from a man aged 30 to 39 in good health. CDR3 protein: CASSSWGSSATNEKLFF. The CDR3, as DNA: TGTGCCAGCAGCTCATGGGGGTCATCGGCAACTAATGAAAAACTGTTTTTT.